Sequencing of this TCR beta chain was carried out in a study of T cells expressing NK-cell markers. Across the whole study: It was sorted CD3+CD56+NKG2C+, CD3+CD56+NKG2C- and CD3+CD56-NKG2C+ T cells that supplied the TCR beta repertoires. Overall study results and limits: Among CD8+ T cells from about 6 donors, dominant NKG2C+ clonotypes accounted for about 1.0-7.0%.

Reanalyzing the 5' RACE reads, TCRdb keeps one entry per CDR3 protein, without DNA. The sample table includes 300,000 to 450,000 distinct CDR3 sequences. This CDR3 is 13 amino acids long. CDR1 is MGHRA and CDR2 is YSYEKL in the germline V gene. Points on this clonotype: The antigen is undetermined.

This receptor was obtained from a man between 18 and 69 years old in good health. The chain links TRBV4-1 to TRBJ2-3; TCRdb designates TRBD2, a call that cannot be tested without DNA. Sequenced input: blood T cells: a sorted CD56 or NKG2C T cell subset, CD4+ or CD8+ T cells, or bulk PBMC T cells (not recorded which). The CDR3 loop reads CASTGDPTDTQYF.